The entry that follows covers one T cell receptor beta chain sequence. Its specificity is unknown. 5'RACE primed from the constant segment yielded TCR alpha and TCR beta cDNA libraries bearing sample barcodes and UMIs. TCRdb fed the 5' RACE reads into MiXCR, producing one record per CDR3 protein. The sample shows a few hundred thousand distinct CDR3 sequences, 8% to 11% of them seen only once. CDR1 and CDR2 (germline): MGHRA, YSYEKL. The V gene lost 3 bases and the J gene lost 10 bases, with 12 bases spanning the gap. This CDR3 contains 12 residues. The sample comes from a study of T-cell memory formation after mild COVID-19. Study-wide points: Clones contracting across day 15 to 85 had a balanced CD4/CD8 profile; later expanding clones leaned CD4+. The CD4+ clones that contracted clustered mainly within CM and EM, and the CD8+ clones concentrated in EMRA. Some clones that responded turned up in pre-infection memory, which suggests that cross-reactive memory joined in.

The chain couples TRBV4-1 to TRBJ1-1, with a tentative D call TRBD1 (5 bases). The source of this sequence is a man between 18 and 29 years old who had mild COVID-19 (a few samples of this study predate the infection). Cell type and time point are not known. Material: PBMCs or a T cell subset sorted from them (not recorded which). The CDR3 coding sequence is TGCGCCAGCAGCCAGCCAGTTGGGGGAGCTTTCTTT. This codes for CASSQPVGGAFF.